This T cell receptor (beta chain) was identified in a study of shared clonotypes between healthy human individuals. Study results and caveats: Sorted-subset sequencing was shown by rarefaction to be incomplete despite large depth. The study found 4.5% to 5% of naive CD4 clonotypes shared across a handful of donors.

Turning to this clone: The target antigen is unknown. One end of the junction varies from germline; a read error may be responsible.

Germline CDR1 is SGHAT and CDR2 is FQNNGV. The CDR3 spans 13 residues. Cells designated naive CD8 were CD45RO-negative and were positively selected for CCR7, with terminally differentiated effector memory CD45RA+ cells excluded. The donor population consisted of healthy HIV-negative adults with no recent acute infections or vaccinations. Donors were Caucasian adults residing in Nashville, Tennessee, USA. Libraries were prepared by immunoSEQ multiplex PCR; TCRdb keeps only in-frame clonotypes and omits some of them. This table has approximately 720,000 clones, just over 90% appearing once. The chain carries TRBV11-2 and TRBJ2-7, with TRBD2 identical over 9 bases. The receptor's source is a man under 40 in good health. Sample: naive CD8+ T cells sorted from blood. The CDR3 spells CASTLAGVYEQYF. Here the CDR3 DNA reads TGTGCCAGCACCTTAGCGGGAGTATACGAGCAGTACTTC.